This T cell receptor (beta chain) was identified in a study of cytomegalovirus exposure and HLA in healthy donors. Study-level information: Assignment to the Caucasian-associated ancestry cluster applied to 81% of the roughly 420 genotyped donors.

PCR involved 60 Vbeta and 13 Jbeta primers. Some clones are missing from TCRdb's copy, which holds only in-frame ones; the method was immunoSEQ multiplex PCR. The data contain around 96,000 clones, around 74% of them singletons. The study, taken as a whole, reports: Cytomegalovirus association was listed for under 200 TCR beta chains.

Per germline, CDR1 GTSNPN and CDR2 SVGIG (reference sequence). The CDR3 totals 16 residues. V was shortened by 0 bases and J by 4 bases, with 15 bases between the two germline ends. To note about this clone: Its target is unknown.

V gene TRBV30 combines with J gene TRBJ2-2; D may be TRBD1 (5 bases). The material sequenced was PBMCs. This TCR came from a man aged 25 to 45 in good health and CMV-seropositive. The CDR3 DNA follows: TGTGCCTGGAGTGTCGAACAGGAACCGACCACCGGGGAGCTGTTTTTT. This encodes CAWSVEQEPTTGELFF.